These 32 T cell receptor beta chains share one sample of origin, sequenced in a study of blood T cell repertoires in COVID-19. Here immunoSEQ multiplex PCR was the method, and the copy in TCRdb shows in-frame clones only, minus some. The data show a few hundred thousand clones, 75% to 85% seen once. Sequencing was carried out using peripheral blood. The source is a man aged 45 to 65 with active or convalescent COVID-19.

The chain is built from TRBV4-2 and TRBJ1-4, with TRBD1 matching over 7 bases. Germline V gives CDR1 LGHNA, CDR2 YNFKEQ. The CDR3 length is 16 residues. The trim removed 1 base at V and 3 bases at J, leaving 5 bases unmatched. The CDR3 reads CASSQGDRASNEKLFF. The CDR3 DNA reads as TGTGCCAGCAGCCAAGGCGACAGGGCTTCTAATGAAAAACTGTTTTTT.

This chain uses TRBV25-1 with TRBJ1-6, with D unresolved. The CDR3 is 15 residues long. The V gene's germline CDR1 is MGHDK and CDR2 SYGVNS. The V end was cut by 1 base, the J end by 7 bases, with 11 bases between. The DNA of the CDR3 is TGTGCCAGCAGTGAATTAACAGTACTGAATTCACCCCTCCACTTT. This sequence encodes CASSELTVLNSPLHF.

V usage is TRBV27 and J usage is TRBJ2-5; 14 bases agree with TRBD2. V lost 5 bases, J lost 2 bases, and 13 bases stayed unmatched. This CDR3 has 19 residues. From germline, CDR1 is MNHEY and CDR2 SMNVEV (reference sequence). CDR3 protein: CASSTKDGGLAGGQETQYF. As DNA, the CDR3 is TGTGCCAGCAGTACGAAGGACGGCGGACTAGCGGGGGGTCAAGAGACCCAGTACTTC.

The rearrangement links TRBV28 to TRBJ2-7, with a weak D call TRBD2 (5 bases). The length of the CDR3 is 14 residues. Germline lookup yields CDR1 MDHEN and CDR2 SYDVKM. Trimming removed 2 bases from V and 0 bases from J, with 8 bases in between. This chain's CDR3 is CASSLSGHSYEQYF. In DNA, the CDR3 is TGTGCCAGCAGTTTAAGCGGCCACTCCTACGAGCAGTACTTC.

This chain joins TRBV5-1 and TRBJ2-1; TRBD2 aligns across 10 bases. V gave up 3 bases and J gave up 5 bases; unmatched junction bases: 2. CDR1 SGHRS and CDR2 YFSETQ come from the germline V gene. The length of the CDR3 is 14 residues. CDR3 nucleotide sequence: TGCGCCAGCAGCTCTACTAGCGGGGACAATGAGCAGTTCTTC. Translation gives CASSSTSGDNEQFF.

V usage is TRBV11-2 and J usage is TRBJ2-7, with 7 bases that match TRBD1. Germline assignment: CDR1 SGHAT and CDR2 FQNNGV. With V trimmed by 5 bases and J by 4 bases, 11 bases remained unmatched. The CDR3 runs to 15 residues. The CDR3 DNA follows: TGTGCCAGCAGCCGGGACAGCCAGTTCGTTTACGAGCAGTACTTC. Amino acids: CASSRDSQFVYEQYF.

The chain couples TRBV5-1 to TRBJ2-5, with D tentatively TRBD1 (6 bases). This CDR3 region has 14 residues. CDR1 is SGHRS, CDR2 YFSETQ, per germline. Deletions cut 5 bases from V and 4 bases from J, with 15 bases between. CDR3 loop: CASRQGALPETQYF. CDR3 sequence (DNA): TGCGCCAGCAGACAGGGAGCATTACCAGAGACCCAGTACTTC.

The genes are TRBV6-5 and TRBJ2-5; 9 bases are a match to TRBD1. The CDR3 consists of 13 residues. Germline lookup yields CDR1 MNHEY and CDR2 SVGAGI. After removal of 10 bases from V and 4 bases from J, the junction contained 7 bases not matched to a gene. DNA for the CDR3: TGTGCCACACGACAGGGGGGGGGAGAGACCCAGTACTTC. Its translation is CATRQGGGETQYF.

The V and J genes are TRBV4-3 and TRBJ2-7, with no clear D. The CDR3 contains 15 residues. CDR1 LGHNA and CDR2 YSLEER come from the germline V gene. Trimming left V 0 bases short and J 4 bases short, with 13 bases between. CDR3 sequence: CASSQDIRHYYEQYF. In DNA form, the CDR3 reads TGCGCCAGCAGCCAAGATATTAGGCACTATTACGAGCAGTACTTC.

This clone was recorded only once. V usage is TRBV6-2 or TRBV6-3 and J usage is TRBJ1-1; 10 nucleotides align to TRBD1. Germline trimming cut 4 bases from V and 1 base from J; bases unmatched to any gene: 0. Germline V gene data show CDR1 as MNHEY and CDR2 as SVGEGT. This CDR3 comprises 14 residues. In nucleotides, the CDR3 is TGTGCCAGCAGTTGGACAGGGGGGAACACTGAAGCTTTCTTT. It encodes CASSWTGGNTEAFF.

This sequence joins TRBV4-1 and TRBJ2-7; D is unresolved. Trimming took 0 bases from V and 3 from J, leaving 15 bases between them. CDR1 and CDR2 (germline): MGHRA, YSYEKL. The CDR3 is 16 residues long. The DNA for the CDR3 is TGCGCCAGCAGCCAAGAAGACACGTCTTCTTACTACGAGCAGTACGTC. This translates into CASSQEDTSSYYEQYV.

The rearrangement joins TRBV5-4 to TRBJ2-3; TRBD2 is a possible D gene (5 bases). This CDR3 has 14 residues. CDR1 SGHNT and CDR2 YYREEE come from the germline V gene (reference sequence). Trimming took 5 bases from V and 5 from J, leaving 15 bases between them. The DNA of the CDR3 is TGTGCCAGCAGTCCTAGGGAGTCAAGAGATACGCAGTATTTT. Protein sequence: CASSPRESRDTQYF.

The chain couples TRBV18 to TRBJ1-2; D possibly corresponds to TRBD1 (5 bases). Germline CDR1 reads KGHSH; CDR2 reads LQKENI. V was cut by 0 bases and J by 4 bases, with 12 bases left in between. The CDR3 covers 15 residues. CDR3 in DNA: TGTGCCAGCTCACCACCCAGCACAGGCCTCTATGGCTACACCTTC. The encoded protein is CASSPPSTGLYGYTF.

The sample holds a few counts of this clone. The chain recombines TRBV5-1 with TRBJ2-7; 7 bases agree with TRBD1. The CDR3 has 15 amino acids. Germline CDR1 and CDR2: SGHRS and YFSETQ. V was clipped by 4 bases and J by 2 bases; unmatched bases: 9. The CDR3 reads CASSPMPTGAYEQYF. CDR3 nucleotide sequence: TGCGCCAGCAGCCCGATGCCTACAGGGGCCTACGAGCAGTACTTC.

The V gene is TRBV10-3, the J gene TRBJ2-7; 10 bases align to TRBD1. The CDR3 consists of 15 residues. The V and J ends lost 7 bases and 6 bases, in that order; junction bases with no gene match: 12. Germline V gene data show CDR1 as ENHRY and CDR2 as SYGVKD. The CDR3: CAINDPGQGFGEQYF. For the CDR3, the DNA is TGTGCCATCAATGATCCGGGACAGGGGTTCGGCGAGCAGTACTTC.

V and J are TRBV7-9 and TRBJ2-7; 8 nucleotides match TRBD1. With 1 base clipped from V and 2 bases from J, the junction kept 7 bases outside the gene matches. The CDR3 is 16 amino acids. Germline CDR1 and CDR2: SEHNR and FQNEAQ (reference sequence). The CDR3, as DNA: TGTGCCAGCAGCTTAGGCCCGTGGACAGGGCCCTACGAGCAGTACTTC. This sequence encodes CASSLGPWTGPYEQYF.

The chain recombines TRBV7-2 with TRBJ1-1; unclear D gene. The length of the CDR3 is 14 residues. In germline, CDR1 is SGHTA, CDR2 FQGNSA. V was trimmed by 1 base and J by 4 bases, leaving 10 bases between them. The CDR3 spells CASSLEAGSTEAFF. DNA of the CDR3: TGTGCCAGCAGCTTAGAAGCCGGGAGCACTGAAGCTTTCTTT.

The gene calls are TRBV12-3 or TRBV12-4 and TRBJ2-7; possibly TRBD2 for D (7 bases). Trimming pared 6 bases from V and 5 bases from J, leaving 14 bases between. The CDR3 has 13 amino acids. In DNA form, the CDR3 reads TGTGCCAGCAGAATCACAGGGAGGGACGAGCAGTACTTC. This encodes CASRITGRDEQYF.

Only a few counts were recorded for this clone. The chain uses TRBV29-1 and TRBJ2-2; a weak D match, TRBD1 (6 bases). The germline gives CDR1 SQVTM, CDR2 ANQGSEA. The length of the CDR3 is 11 residues. V lost 2 bases to trimming and J lost 14 bases, with 12 bases between them. CDR3 region: CSVESGRGLFF. The CDR3, as DNA: TGCAGCGTTGAATCTGGCAGGGGACTGTTTTTT.

The rearrangement joins TRBV3-1 (or the pseudogene TRBV3-2) to TRBJ1-6; the match to TRBD1 covers 7 bases. Germline lookup yields CDR1 LGHDT and CDR2 YNNKEL (reference sequence). V shed 5 bases, J shed 10 bases, and the junction held 8 bases outside the gene matches. The CDR3 has 14 residues. The CDR3 DNA follows: TGTGCCAGCAGCAAACAGGGGTTGTACTCACCCCTCCACTTT. Its protein is CASSKQGLYSPLHF.

The chain couples TRBV27 to TRBJ2-7; TRBD1 matches at 7 bases. From germline, CDR1 is MNHEY and CDR2 SMNVEV (reference sequence). Trimming took 2 bases from V and 7 from J; bases not matched to a gene: 5. The CDR3 consists of 13 residues. The CDR3 sequence is CASSLKGAGEQYF. In DNA form, the CDR3 reads TGTGCCAGCAGTTTAAAGGGGGCCGGGGAGCAGTACTTC.

This CDR3 reads CASSQGWTGREQYF. The CDR3 coding sequence is TGTGCCAGCAGCCAAGGATGGACAGGGAGGGAGCAGTACTTC. V usage is TRBV12-1 and J usage is TRBJ2-7; the table's D call, TRBD1, has no DNA check behind it. TRBV12-1 is a pseudogene. This CDR3 is 14 amino acids long.

V and J are TRBV28 and TRBJ1-6, with D unresolved. CDR3 length: 15 residues. Between the trimmed V and J ends, which lost 3 bases and 8 bases, there was a span of 14 bases. CDR1 is MDHEN and CDR2 is SYDVKM in the germline V gene. The CDR3 coding sequence is TGTGCCAGCAGTTTCAGTCATTCAGGTCATTCACCCCTCCACTTT. It specifies CASSFSHSGHSPLHF.

The rearrangement joins TRBV2 to TRBJ1-5; TRBD1 agrees at 7 bases. With 6 bases clipped from V and 4 bases from J, the junction kept 12 bases outside the gene matches. CDR3 length equals 16 residues. CDR1 is SNHLY and CDR2 is FYNNEI in the germline V gene. This chain's CDR3 is CASREAPGQINQPQHF. CDR3 nucleotide sequence: TGTGCCAGCAGGGAGGCCCCGGGACAGATTAATCAGCCCCAGCATTTT.

This clone was seen once. The chain links TRBV18 to TRBJ1-6, with TRBD1 identical over 10 bases. J gave up 11 bases and V 3 bases, and 4 bases lay outside the gene matches. Per germline, CDR1 KGHSH and CDR2 LQKENI. The CDR3 contains 14 residues. Here the CDR3 DNA reads TGTGCCAGCTCACCGACAGGGGGCCTGGCACCCCTCCACTTT. This sequence encodes CASSPTGGLAPLHF.

The gene calls are TRBV5-4 and TRBJ2-5; weak D call: TRBD2 (6 bases). Trimming took 0 bases from V and 6 from J, leaving 21 bases between them. The CDR3 is made up of 17 amino acids. CDR1 and CDR2 from the germline V gene are SGHNT and YYREEE (reference sequence). This CDR3 reads CASSLGVAALGGQTQYF. The CDR3 bases are TGTGCCAGCAGCTTGGGGGTAGCGGCACTCGGTGGACAGACCCAGTACTTC.

The gene calls are TRBV7-8 and TRBJ2-2; 7 bases are a match to TRBD2. Looked up from germline, CDR1 is SGHVS and CDR2 is FQNEAQ. This CDR3 has 15 amino acids. V trimming: 5 bases; J trimming: 2 bases; junction bases outside the gene matches: 5. CDR3 residues: CASSLGGGNTGELFF. The CDR3, as DNA: TGTGCCAGCAGCCTCGGCGGGGGAAACACCGGGGAGCTGTTTTTT.

The chain couples TRBV2 to TRBJ2-7; 14 nucleotides line up with TRBD2. Germline CDR1 SNHLY, CDR2 FYNNEI. V lost 8 bases to trimming and J lost 0 bases; unmatched junction nucleotides: 12. The CDR3 extends over 18 amino acids. The CDR3 loop reads CASSGTSGGPHRSYEQYV. The DNA of the CDR3 is TGTGCCAGCTCGGGGACTAGCGGGGGCCCTCATCGCTCCTACGAGCAGTACGTC.

The rearrangement joins TRBV28 to TRBJ1-2; TRBD1 agrees at 8 bases. This CDR3 contains 16 residues. Looked up from germline, CDR1 is MDHEN and CDR2 is SYDVKM. The J segment lost 2 bases and the V segment lost 4 bases, leaving 9 bases of the junction unmatched. CDR3 bases: TGTGCCAGCAGTTCACCCTACGGACAGGGCAACTATGGCTACACCTTC. This gives the protein CASSSPYGQGNYGYTF.

The chain carries TRBV18 and TRBJ2-5, with D perhaps matching TRBD2 (6 bases). CDR3 length: 13 residues. Between the trimmed V and J ends, which lost 6 bases and 4 bases, there was a span of 12 bases. Germline V gene lookup returns CDR1 KGHSH and CDR2 LQKENI. CDR3 sequence (DNA): TGTGCCAGCTCCCTCCTGGGGGGAGAGACCCAGTACTTC. It yields the protein CASSLLGGETQYF.

This chain links TRBV2 with TRBJ2-5; D gene unclear. Per the germline V gene, CDR1 is SNHLY and CDR2 is FYNNEI. With 6 bases removed from V and 0 bases from J, the gap between germline ends came to 11 bases. The CDR3 loop spans 14 amino acids. CDR3 in DNA: TGTGCCAGCAGAAGAGAGAGGTACCAAGAGACCCAGTACTTC. Encoded protein: CASRRERYQETQYF.

As DNA, the CDR3 is TGTGCCACCAGCAGCCGCCAGGGAAGTCAGCCCCAGCATTTT. Protein: CATSSRQGSQPQHF. V is TRBV15 and J is TRBJ1-5; TRBD1 is a possible D gene (5 bases). The CDR3 extends over 14 amino acids. The V and J ends lost 3 bases and 6 bases respectively, with 12 bases between them. Germline V gene sequence: CDR1 LNHNV, CDR2 YYDKDF (reference sequence).